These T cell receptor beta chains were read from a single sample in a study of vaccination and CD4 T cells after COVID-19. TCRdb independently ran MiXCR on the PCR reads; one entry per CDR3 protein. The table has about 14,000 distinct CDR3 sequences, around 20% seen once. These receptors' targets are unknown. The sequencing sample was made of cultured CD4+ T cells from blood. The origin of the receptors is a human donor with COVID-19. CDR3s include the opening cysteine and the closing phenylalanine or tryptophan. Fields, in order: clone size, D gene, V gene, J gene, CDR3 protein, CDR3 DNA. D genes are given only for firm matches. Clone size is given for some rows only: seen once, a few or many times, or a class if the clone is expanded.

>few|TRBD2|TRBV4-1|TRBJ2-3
CASSQESQLAGGIVVDTQYF
TGCGCCAGCAGCCAAGAATCCCAACTAGCGGGGGGGATAGTAGTCGATACGCAGTATTTT
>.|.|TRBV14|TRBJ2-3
CASSQVGALLTDTQYF
TGTGCCAGCAGCCAAGTCGGTGCCCTACTCACAGATACGCAGTATTTT
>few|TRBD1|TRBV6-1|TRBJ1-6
CAVSFWDSASPLHF
TGTGCCGTATCGTTCTGGGACAGCGCTTCACCCCTCCACTTT
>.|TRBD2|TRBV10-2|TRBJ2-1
CASTLTSGGDNEQFF
TGCGCCAGCACGTTGACTAGCGGGGGGGACAATGAGCAGTTCTTC
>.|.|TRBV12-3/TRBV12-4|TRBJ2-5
CASSFNTQETQYF
TGTGCCAGCAGTTTCAACACCCAAGAGACCCAGTACTTC
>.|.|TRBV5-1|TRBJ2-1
CASSLRSGDAYNEQFF
TGCGCCAGCAGCTTGAGATCAGGGGACGCCTACAATGAGCAGTTCTTC
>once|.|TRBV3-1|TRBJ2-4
CASSQTPSLAKNIQYF
TGTGCCAGCAGCCAAACTCCCAGCCTAGCCAAAAACATTCAGTACTTC
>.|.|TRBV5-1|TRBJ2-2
CASTRNPDTNTGELFF
TGCGCCAGCACGCGGAATCCGGACACGAACACCGGGGAGCTGTTTTTT
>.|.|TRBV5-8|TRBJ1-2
CASSQTGTYGYTF
TGTGCCAGCAGCCAGACAGGCACCTATGGCTACACCTTC
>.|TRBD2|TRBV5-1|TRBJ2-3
CASSRRTGSLAGVAADTQYF
TGCGCCAGCAGCCGTAGAACAGGGTCGCTAGCGGGGGTCGCAGCTGATACGCAGTATTTT
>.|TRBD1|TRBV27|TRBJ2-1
CASSFPPGDRVSNEQFF
TGTGCCAGCAGTTTTCCCCCTGGGGACAGGGTGAGCAATGAGCAGTTCTTC
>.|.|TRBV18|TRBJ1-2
CASSSGADYGYTF
TGTGCCAGCTCAAGCGGGGCAGACTATGGCTACACCTTC
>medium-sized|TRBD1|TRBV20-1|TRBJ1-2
CSARVGQGATIGGYTF
TGCAGTGCTAGAGTGGGACAGGGGGCGACCATAGGTGGCTACACCTTC
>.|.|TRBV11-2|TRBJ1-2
CASTLDSNYGYTF
TGTGCCAGCACCCTCGACAGTAACTATGGCTACACCTTC
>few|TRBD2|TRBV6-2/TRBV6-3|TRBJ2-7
CASSYSSGGGYEQYF
TGTGCCAGCAGTTACTCGAGCGGCGGGGGATACGAGCAGTACTTC
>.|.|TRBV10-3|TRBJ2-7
CAISGESYEQYF
TGTGCCATCAGTGGGGAATCCTACGAGCAGTACTTC
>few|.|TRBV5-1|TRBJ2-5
CASSLGDPQETQYF
TGCGCCAGCAGCTTGGGGGACCCACAAGAGACCCAGTACTTC
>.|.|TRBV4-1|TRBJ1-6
CASSQAAGWNSPLHF
TGCGCCAGCAGCCAAGCTGCGGGGTGGAATTCACCCCTCCACTTT
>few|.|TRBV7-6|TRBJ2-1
CASSLSVTGGHEQFF
TGTGCCAGCAGCTTATCTGTGACAGGCGGCCATGAGCAGTTCTTC
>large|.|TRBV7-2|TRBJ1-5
CASSLRAAGDGNQPQHF
TGTGCCAGCAGCTTACGCGCGGCAGGGGATGGCAATCAGCCCCAGCATTTT
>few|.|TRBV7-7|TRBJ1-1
CASSLYMNTEAFF
TGTGCTAGCAGCTTGTACATGAACACTGAAGCTTTCTTT
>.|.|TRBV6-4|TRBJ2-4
CASRSRGTRLAKNIQYF
TGTGCCAGCAGGAGCCGAGGGACAAGACTAGCCAAAAACATTCAGTACTTC
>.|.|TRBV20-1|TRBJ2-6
CSAPGTGANVLTF
TGCAGTGCCCCGGGGACTGGGGCCAACGTCCTGACTTTC
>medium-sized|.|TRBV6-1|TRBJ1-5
CASSEVGGFNQPQHF
TGTGCCAGCAGTGAAGTTGGGGGTTTTAATCAGCCCCAGCATTTT
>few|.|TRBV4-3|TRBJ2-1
CASSQDRGARDNEQFF
TGCGCCAGCAGCCAAGATAGGGGGGCCAGGGACAATGAGCAGTTCTTC
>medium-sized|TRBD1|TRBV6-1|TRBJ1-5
CASEFGTGGDQPQHF
TGTGCCAGCGAATTCGGGACAGGGGGAGATCAGCCCCAGCATTTT
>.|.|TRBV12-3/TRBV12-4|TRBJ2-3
CASSLARGVAGDTQYF
TGTGCCAGCAGTTTAGCAAGGGGGGTCGCCGGTGATACGCAGTATTTT
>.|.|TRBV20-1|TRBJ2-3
CSAQTGLDTQYF
TGCAGTGCTCAGACGGGGCTGGATACGCAGTATTTT
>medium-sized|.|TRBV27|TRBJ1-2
CATAVYKQGSNYGYTF
TGTGCCACCGCAGTTTATAAACAGGGATCTAACTATGGCTACACCTTC
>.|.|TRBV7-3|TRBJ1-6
CASRRGIPGSPLHF
TGTGCCAGCAGAAGAGGAATTCCTGGCTCACCCCTCCACTTT
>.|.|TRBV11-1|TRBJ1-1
CASSLLDNTEAFF
TGTGCCAGCAGCTTATTGGATAACACTGAAGCTTTCTTT
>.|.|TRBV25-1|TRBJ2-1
CASSEGTEQFF
TGTGCCAGCAGTGAGGGGACGGAGCAGTTCTTC
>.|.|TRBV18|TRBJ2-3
CASSNMARGRTDTQYF
TGTGCCAGCTCAAACATGGCGCGGGGGCGCACAGATACGCAGTATTTT
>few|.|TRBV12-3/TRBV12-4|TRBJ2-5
CASRTGRNAIQETQYF
TGTGCCAGCAGGACGGGCCGTAATGCGATCCAAGAGACCCAGTACTTC
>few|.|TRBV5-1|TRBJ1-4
CASSRGGAATNEKLFF
TGCGCCAGCAGCCGGGGGGGGGCAGCAACTAATGAAAAACTGTTTTTT
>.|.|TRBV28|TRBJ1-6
CASNSGHSPLHF
TGTGCCAGCAATTCAGGGCATTCACCCCTCCACTTT
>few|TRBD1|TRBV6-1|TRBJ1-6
CASRDKDRGENSPLHF
TGTGCCAGCAGGGACAAGGACAGGGGAGAGAATTCACCCCTCCACTTT
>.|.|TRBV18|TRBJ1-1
CASSPSRYTEAFF
TGTGCCAGCTCACCGAGTCGTTACACTGAAGCTTTCTTT
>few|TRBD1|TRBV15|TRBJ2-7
CATSRGQGAYEQYF
TGTGCCACCAGCAGAGGACAGGGGGCATACGAGCAGTACTTC
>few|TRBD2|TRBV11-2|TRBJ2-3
CASSRGLAGVHTDTQYF
TGTGCCAGCAGCCGAGGACTAGCGGGGGTACACACAGATACGCAGTATTTT
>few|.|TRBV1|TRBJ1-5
CTSRIEGLGSNQPQHF
TGCACCAGCAGGATCGAAGGGCTTGGTAGCAATCAGCCCCAGCATTTT
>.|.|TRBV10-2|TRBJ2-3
CASNRVSTDTQYF
TGCGCCAGCAACCGGGTTAGCACAGATACGCAGTATTTT
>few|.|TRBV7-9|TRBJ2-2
CASSPSADGGELFF
TGTGCCAGCAGCCCCAGCGCGGACGGCGGGGAGCTGTTTTTT
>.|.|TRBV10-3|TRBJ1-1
CAISEGGGSEAFF
TGTGCCATCAGTGAGGGCGGGGGCTCTGAAGCTTTCTTT
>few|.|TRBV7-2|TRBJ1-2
CASSRRVAYDGYTF
TGTGCCAGCAGCCGCAGGGTGGCCTATGATGGCTACACCTTC
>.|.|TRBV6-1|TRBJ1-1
CASSGEGEWTEAFF
TGTGCCAGCAGTGGGGAAGGGGAATGGACTGAAGCTTTCTTT
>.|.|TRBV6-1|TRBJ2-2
CASRDRPETGELFF
TGTGCCAGCAGGGACAGACCTGAAACCGGGGAGCTGTTTTTT